The T cell receptor beta chain described here comes from a study of blood T cell repertoires in COVID-19. CDR3 length: 14 residues. The germline V gene encodes CDR1 SGHTA and CDR2 FQGNSA. Trimming took 1 base from V and 6 from J, leaving 9 bases between them. Some clones are missing from TCRdb's copy, which holds only in-frame ones; the method was immunoSEQ multiplex PCR. The sample has 250,000 or so clones, roughly 87% seen once. The chain combines TRBV7-2 with TRBJ2-2; D gene uncertain. The source is a woman in her forties who had recovered from COVID-19. Sequencing was carried out using peripheral blood. The CDR3 loop is CASSLVEASGELFF. The DNA of the CDR3 is TGTGCCAGCAGCTTAGTTGAAGCTTCCGGGGAGCTGTTTTTT.